This T cell receptor beta chain was profiled in a study of cytomegalovirus exposure and HLA in healthy donors. Study-wide context: Genotyping showed roughly 83% of a few hundred donors falling in the Caucasian-associated ancestry cluster.

As for this clone: Its matching antigen is unknown.

60 Vbeta and 13 Jbeta primers were used in PCR. Assay: immunoSEQ multiplex PCR; the TCRdb copy retains only in-frame clones and omits some. The data hold 150,000 to 200,000 clones, with about three quarters observed a single time. Study-level findings and limits: Confirmation was obtained in vitro that a few CMV-associated chains are specific for CMV antigens.

The J segment lost 0 bases and the V segment lost 0 bases, leaving 4 bases of the junction unmatched. Germline assignment: CDR1 SGHTA and CDR2 FQGNSA. The CDR3 spans 17 residues. Sequenced: PBMCs. This clonotype was sampled from a man younger than 35 in good health and CMV-seropositive. The genes are TRBV7-2 and TRBJ2-1; 8 bases fit TRBD2. DNA of the CDR3: TGTGCCAGCAGCTTAGCGACTAGCGCTTACTCCTACAATGAGCAGTTCTTC. Translation: CASSLATSAYSYNEQFF.